This T cell receptor (beta chain) derives from a study of T cells in Graves' hyperthyroidism and ophthalmopathy. This clonotype occurred a few times. What it binds is not known. In making diagnoses, clinical symptoms, serum thyroxine and TRAb, thyroid ultrasound and orbital computed tomography were all used. Template material for amplifying TCR beta CDR3 regions consisted of RNA transcripts. In the first-round RT-PCR of the TCR CDR3, the HTBI primer set was used. MiXCR was run by TCRdb on the multiplex PCR reads, yielding one entry per CDR3 protein. The profile shows 480,000 or so distinct CDR3 sequences, 46% of them singletons. Study-wide points: Stable hyperthyroidism was told apart from ophthalmopathy by a model built on 13 V-J features.

V lost 2 bases and J 1 base, leaving 23 bases between the germline ends. Germline CDR1 reads SGHTA; CDR2 reads FQGNSA. The CDR3 is made up of 19 amino acids. Specimen: peripheral blood or thyroid tissue (not recorded which). The TCR comes from an adult woman with Graves' disease, either hyperthyroidism or ophthalmopathy (not recorded which). V usage is TRBV7-2 and J usage is TRBJ1-2; a possible D gene is TRBD1 (6 bases). The CDR3 coding sequence is TGTGCCAGCAGCTTAAACAGTTTTACGTTGGGGGCCAATAACTATGGCTACACCTTC. It translates to CASSLNSFTLGANNYGYTF.